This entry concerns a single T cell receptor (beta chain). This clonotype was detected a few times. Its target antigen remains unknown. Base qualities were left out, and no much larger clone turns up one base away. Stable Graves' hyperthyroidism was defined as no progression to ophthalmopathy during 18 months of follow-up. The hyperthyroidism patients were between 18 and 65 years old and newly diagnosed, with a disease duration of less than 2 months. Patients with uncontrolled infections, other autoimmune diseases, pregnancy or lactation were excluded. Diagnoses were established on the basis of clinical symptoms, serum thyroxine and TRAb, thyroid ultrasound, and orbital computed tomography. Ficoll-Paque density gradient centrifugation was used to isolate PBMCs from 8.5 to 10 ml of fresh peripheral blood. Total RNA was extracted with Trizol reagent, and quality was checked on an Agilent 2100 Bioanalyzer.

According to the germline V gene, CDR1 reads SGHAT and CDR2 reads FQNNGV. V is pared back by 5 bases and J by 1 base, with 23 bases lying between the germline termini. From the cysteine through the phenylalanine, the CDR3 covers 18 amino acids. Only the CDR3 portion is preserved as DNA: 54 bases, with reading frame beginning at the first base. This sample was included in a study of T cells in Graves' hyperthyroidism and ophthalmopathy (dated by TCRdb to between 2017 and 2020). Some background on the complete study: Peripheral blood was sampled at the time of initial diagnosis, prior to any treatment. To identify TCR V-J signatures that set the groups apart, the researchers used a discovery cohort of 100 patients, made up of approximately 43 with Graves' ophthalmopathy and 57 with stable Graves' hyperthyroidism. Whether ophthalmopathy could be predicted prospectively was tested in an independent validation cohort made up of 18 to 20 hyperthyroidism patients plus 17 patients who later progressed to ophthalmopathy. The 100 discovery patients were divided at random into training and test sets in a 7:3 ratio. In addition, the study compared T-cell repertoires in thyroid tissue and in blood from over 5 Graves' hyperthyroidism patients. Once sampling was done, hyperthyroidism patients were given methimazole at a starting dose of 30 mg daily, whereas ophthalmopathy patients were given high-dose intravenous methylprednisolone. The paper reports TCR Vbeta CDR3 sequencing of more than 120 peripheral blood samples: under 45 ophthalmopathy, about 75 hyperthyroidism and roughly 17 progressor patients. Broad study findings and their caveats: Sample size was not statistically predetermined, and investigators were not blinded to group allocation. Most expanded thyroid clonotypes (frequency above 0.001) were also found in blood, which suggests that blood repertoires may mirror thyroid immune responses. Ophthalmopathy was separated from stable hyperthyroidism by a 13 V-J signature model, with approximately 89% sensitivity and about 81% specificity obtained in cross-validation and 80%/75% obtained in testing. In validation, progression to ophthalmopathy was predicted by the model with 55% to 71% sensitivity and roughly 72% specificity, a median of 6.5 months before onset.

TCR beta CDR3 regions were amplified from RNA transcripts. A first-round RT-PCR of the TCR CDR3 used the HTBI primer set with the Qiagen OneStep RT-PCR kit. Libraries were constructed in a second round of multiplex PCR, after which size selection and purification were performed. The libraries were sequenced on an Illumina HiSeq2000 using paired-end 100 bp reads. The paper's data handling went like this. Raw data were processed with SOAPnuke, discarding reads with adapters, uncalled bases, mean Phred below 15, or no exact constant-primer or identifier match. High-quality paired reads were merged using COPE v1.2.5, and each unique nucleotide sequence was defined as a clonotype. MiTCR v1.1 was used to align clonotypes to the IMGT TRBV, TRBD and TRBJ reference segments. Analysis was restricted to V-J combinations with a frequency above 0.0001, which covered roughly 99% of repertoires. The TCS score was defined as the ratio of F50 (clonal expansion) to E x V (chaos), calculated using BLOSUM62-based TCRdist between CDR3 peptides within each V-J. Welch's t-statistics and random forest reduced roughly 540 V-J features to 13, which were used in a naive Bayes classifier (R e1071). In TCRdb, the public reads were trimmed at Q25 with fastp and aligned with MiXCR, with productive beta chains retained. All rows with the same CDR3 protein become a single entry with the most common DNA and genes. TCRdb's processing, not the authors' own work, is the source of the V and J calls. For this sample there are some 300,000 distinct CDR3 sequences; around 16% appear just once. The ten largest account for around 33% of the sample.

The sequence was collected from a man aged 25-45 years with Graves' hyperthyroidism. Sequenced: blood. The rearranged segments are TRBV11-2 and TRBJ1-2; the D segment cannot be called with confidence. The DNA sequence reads TGTGCCAGCAGCCAGACTCCCATCCGGGCCCTATATAACTATGGCTACACCTTC. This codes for CASSQTPIRALYNYGYTF.